These T cell receptor beta chains were read from a single sample in a study of T cell responses to AZD1222 COVID-19 vaccine. Some clones are missing from TCRdb's copy, which holds only in-frame ones; the method was immunoSEQ multiplex PCR. The profile covers about 140,000 clones, with 70% to 90% appearing a single time and under 2% taken by the ten largest. The sample was peripheral blood, taken on day 0 of AZD1222 vaccination. The receptors here all came from an adult in good health. Each CDR3 is given with its conserved first and last residue. The D gene is left open where the match is weak. Clone sizes are given selectively: once, few, many, or a class where the clone is expanded.

v_gene	j_gene	abundance	d_gene	CDR3aa	CDR3nt
TRBV19	TRBJ1-1	NA	TRBD1	CASRRQGSGTEAFF	TGTGCCAGTAGAAGACAGGGTTCGGGGACTGAAGCTTTCTTT
TRBV5-1	TRBJ2-7	NA	TRBD2	CASSLPQEGLAGFYEQYF	TGCGCCAGCAGCTTACCCCAAGAGGGACTAGCGGGCTTCTACGAGCAGTACTTC
TRBV27	TRBJ1-6	NA	NA	CASSSTEPNSPLHF	TGTGCCAGCAGTTCGACAGAACCTAATTCACCCCTCCACTTT
TRBV30	TRBJ1-1	few	NA	CAWSFNRDLHTEAFF	TGTGCCTGGAGTTTTAACCGGGACTTACACACTGAAGCTTTCTTT
TRBV7-9	TRBJ1-2	NA	TRBD1	CASSRGQVRYGYTF	TGTGCCAGCAGCCGTGGACAGGTGCGCTATGGCTACACCTTC
TRBV5-6	TRBJ1-2	NA	TRBD1	CASSSGGYGYTF	TGTGCCAGCAGCTCAGGGGGCTATGGCTACACCTTC
TRBV28	TRBJ1-2	NA	TRBD1	CASSTGANYGYTF	TGTGCCAGCTCGACAGGGGCAAACTATGGCTACACCTTC
TRBV18	TRBJ1-2	NA	NA	CASSPPEGNGYTF	TGTGCCAGCTCACCACCGGAAGGGAATGGCTACACCTTC
TRBV3-1/TRBV3-2	TRBJ1-1	NA	NA	CASSPIRGVNTEAFF	TGTGCCAGCAGCCCTATAAGGGGGGTGAACACTGAAGCTTTCTTT
TRBV6-2/TRBV6-3	TRBJ1-1	NA	NA	CASSYEANTEAFF	TGTGCCAGCAGTTACGAAGCGAACACTGAAGCTTTCTTT
TRBV3-1/TRBV3-2	TRBJ1-3	NA	TRBD1	CASSLTGPGNTIYF	TGTGCCAGCAGCCTGACAGGGCCAGGAAACACCATATATTTT
TRBV10-2	TRBJ1-1	once	TRBD1	CASSGGLPTGNEAFF	TGCGCCAGCAGTGGAGGCCTCCCGACAGGGAATGAAGCTTTCTTT
TRBV6-2/TRBV6-3	TRBJ1-1	once	NA	CASSYKVRGDTEAFF	TGTGCCAGCAGTTACAAGGTCCGCGGGGACACTGAAGCTTTCTTT
TRBV7-3	TRBJ1-1	NA	NA	CASSLGGANTEAFF	TGTGCCAGCAGCTTAGGGGGCGCGAACACTGAAGCTTTCTTT
TRBV19	TRBJ1-2	NA	NA	CASSPGGYGYTF	TGTGCCAGTAGCCCTGGCGGCTATGGCTACACCTTC
TRBV9	TRBJ2-7	NA	TRBD2	CASSVGGRADEQYF	TGTGCCAGCAGCGTTGGTGGGAGGGCCGACGAGCAGTACTTC
TRBV30	TRBJ1-2	NA	TRBD1	CAWIPGQGFYGYTF	TGTGCCTGGATCCCGGGACAGGGCTTCTATGGCTACACCTTC
TRBV10-3	TRBJ2-1	NA	NA	CAISALGDDEQFF	TGTGCCATCAGTGCCCTTGGGGACGATGAGCAGTTCTTC
TRBV27	TRBJ1-6	NA	NA	CASSRRTDSGSPLHF	TGTGCCAGCAGTCGCCGAACTGACAGCGGTTCACCCCTCCACTTT
TRBV5-6	TRBJ1-3	NA	TRBD1	CASSFEDRVENTIYF	TGTGCCAGCAGCTTCGAGGACAGGGTCGAAAACACCATATATTTT
TRBV7-8	TRBJ1-4	NA	NA	CASSPVAGHSSQEGNEKLFF	TGTGCCAGCAGCCCAGTGGCCGGGCACAGTTCCCAAGAGGGGAATGAAAAACTGTTTTTT
TRBV2	TRBJ1-2	NA	NA	CASPKDSFYGYTF	TGTGCCAGCCCTAAGGACAGTTTCTATGGCTACACCTTC
TRBV30	TRBJ2-1	NA	NA	CAWSTGGNEQFF	TGTGCCTGGAGTACGGGCGGCAATGAGCAGTTCTTC
TRBV7-2	TRBJ1-6	NA	NA	CACGMDSDSPLHF	TGTGCCTGCGGGATGGATTCGGATTCACCCCTCCACTTT
TRBV3-1/TRBV3-2	TRBJ1-1	NA	NA	CASSQVSRTNTEAFF	TGTGCCAGCAGCCAAGTTTCCAGAACGAACACTGAAGCTTTCTTT
TRBV29-1	TRBJ1-1	NA	NA	CSVEIKGRGTEAFF	TGCAGCGTTGAGATTAAGGGGAGGGGAACTGAAGCTTTCTTT
TRBV4-1	TRBJ1-2	NA	NA	CASSQVGGGNYGYTF	TGCGCCAGCAGCCAAGTGGGGGGAGGGAACTATGGCTACACCTTC
TRBV5-4	TRBJ1-1	NA	NA	CASSSLGGSRTEAFF	TGTGCCAGCAGCTCGCTAGGAGGGTCTAGGACTGAAGCTTTCTTT
TRBV29-1	TRBJ2-3	NA	NA	CSADSGTDTQYF	TGCAGCGCAGACTCAGGAACAGATACGCAGTATTTT
TRBV27	TRBJ2-2	once	NA	CASSLALTGRTGELFF	TGTGCCAGCAGTTTAGCCCTCACCGGTCGGACCGGGGAGCTGTTTTTT
TRBV12-5	TRBJ2-3	NA	TRBD2	CAIPGSHRDYVGQYF	TGTGCTATCCCCGGAAGCCATAGGGACTACGTAGGGCAGTATTTT
TRBV10-1	TRBJ2-7	NA	NA	CASSDDDYEQYF	TGCGCCAGCAGCGATGACGACTACGAGCAGTACTTC
TRBV5-1	TRBJ2-7	NA	NA	CASSLETGLYEQYF	TGCGCCAGCAGCTTGGAAACAGGGCTTTACGAGCAGTACTTC
TRBV7-2	TRBJ1-1	once	TRBD1	CASSSDGRQGEAFF	TGTGCCAGCAGCTCTGACGGCCGACAGGGTGAAGCTTTCTTT
TRBV24-1	TRBJ2-2	NA	NA	CATSGSSIPRDTGELFF	TGTGCCACCAGTGGTTCTTCGATACCTCGGGACACCGGGGAGCTGTTTTTT
TRBV4-1	TRBJ2-7	NA	TRBD2	CASSQELAVSNEQYF	TGCGCCAGCAGCCAAGAACTAGCGGTTTCCAACGAGCAGTACTTC
TRBV5-5	TRBJ1-1	NA	NA	CASSLYEYTEAFF	TGTGCCAGCAGCTTGTACGAGTACACTGAAGCTTTCTTT
TRBV5-1	TRBJ1-1	NA	NA	CASSLEGKAFF	TGCGCCAGCAGCTTGGAGGGGAAAGCTTTCTTT
TRBV29-1	TRBJ1-1	once	NA	CSVDETGNTEAFF	TGCAGCGTTGACGAAACAGGGAACACTGAAGCTTTCTTT
TRBV7-6	TRBJ2-7	NA	NA	CASSLAGVYEQYF	TGTGCCAGCAGCTTAGCGGGGGTCTACGAGCAGTACTTC
TRBV5-1	TRBJ2-1	NA	NA	CASSFLSGSSYNEQFF	TGCGCCAGCAGCTTTCTTAGCGGAAGCTCCTACAATGAGCAGTTCTTC
TRBV19	TRBJ2-7	NA	NA	CASSIVTAPGEQYF	TGTGCCAGTAGTATTGTTACAGCTCCTGGCGAGCAGTACTTC
TRBV6-5	TRBJ1-1	once	NA	CASSYSRGNTEAFF	TGTGCCAGCAGTTACTCTCGGGGAAACACTGAAGCTTTCTTT
TRBV28	TRBJ1-4	once	TRBD1	CASSLPTGGGKLFF	TGTGCCAGCAGTTTACCGACAGGGGGGGGGAAACTGTTTTTT
TRBV6-5	TRBJ2-7	NA	TRBD2	CASSAQGGMDYEQYF	TGTGCCAGCAGCGCGCAGGGAGGGATGGACTACGAGCAGTACTTC
TRBV6-8	TRBJ2-1	NA	NA	CASSTRGGGSDEQFF	TGTGCCAGCAGTACCCGAGGAGGAGGGAGCGATGAGCAGTTCTTC
TRBV5-1	TRBJ2-7	NA	NA	CASSLDGGLSYEQYF	TGCGCCAGCAGCTTGGACGGAGGGCTTTCCTACGAGCAGTACTTC
TRBV5-1	TRBJ1-3	NA	NA	CASSLHTLGGNTIYF	TGCGCCAGCAGCTTGCACACCCTGGGAGGAAACACCATATATTTT
TRBV19	TRBJ2-3	NA	NA	CASSIRGRTDTQYF	TGTGCCAGTAGTATACGTGGGAGAACAGATACGCAGTATTTT
TRBV5-6	TRBJ1-2	NA	NA	CASRSKDRPYGYTF	TGTGCCAGCAGATCCAAGGACCGGCCCTATGGCTACACCTTC
TRBV19	TRBJ2-7	NA	TRBD1	CASSSGTGSYEQYF	TGTGCCAGTAGTTCCGGGACAGGGTCCTACGAGCAGTACTTC
TRBV24-1	TRBJ2-5	once	NA	CATSEGGPEETQYF	TGTGCCACCAGTGAAGGGGGACCTGAGGAGACCCAGTACTTC